The sequence of this T cell receptor (beta chain) was determined in a study of cytomegalovirus exposure and HLA in healthy donors. 13 Jbeta primers and 60 Vbeta primers were used for the PCR. Assay used: immunoSEQ multiplex PCR; TCRdb lists only in-frame clones, some missing. This sample has about 160,000 clones, with around four fifths found just once. The germline gives CDR1 SGDLS, CDR2 YYNGEE. The CDR3 totals 15 residues. The V end was cut by 2 bases, the J end by 0 bases, with 12 bases between. About this clone: Its cognate antigen is unknown.

All donors participated as healthy donors of bone marrow. Donors showed nominal health when sampled, although they likely had unrecorded immune exposures. Study-level points and caveats: Prior analysis indicated that the majority of TCR beta V segments exhibited productivity approximately 87% or approximately 30% of the time.

The chain has TRBV9 and TRBJ2-7; TRBD2 is a possible D gene (5 bases). The sequenced material came from PBMCs. This TCR was recovered from a woman aged 45-60 years in good health and CMV-seropositive. The CDR3 DNA follows: TGTGCCAGCAGCGTGGGTAGGGAGCTCTCCTACGAGCAGTACTTC. It is translated as CASSVGRELSYEQYF. Supplemented by reference TRBV9 and TRBJ2-7, the full variable domain reads DSGVTQTPKHLITATGQRVTLRCSPRSGDLSVYWYQQSLDQGLQFLIQYYNGEERAKGNILERFSAQQFPDLHSELNLSSLELGDSALYFCASSVGRELSYEQYFGPGTRLTVT.